A single sample gave rise to the 14 T cell receptor beta chains below, sequenced in a study of blood T cells in healthy people across ages. The authors ran a second PCR of about 7 to 12 cycles using a sample-barcoded 5' primer and a J-beta primer mix. Via MiXCR, TCRdb re-called the 5' RACE reads, giving one row per CDR3 protein. The sample holds roughly 1.4 million distinct CDR3 sequences, almost 60% seen once. The sequenced material came from blood. These receptors were collected from a young man in good health.

CDR3: CASSLPTPKSYNEQFF. For the CDR3, the DNA is TGCGCCAGCAGCTTGCCTACACCGAAATCCTACAATGAGCAGTTCTTC. The chain links TRBV5-1 to TRBJ2-1; no clear D gene. The CDR3 totals 16 residues. In germline, CDR1 is SGHRS, CDR2 YFSETQ. Trimming left V 1 base short and J 1 base short, with 12 bases between. The variable domain in full, with the rest retrieved from reference TRBV5-1 and TRBJ2-1, is KAGVTQTPRYLIKTRGQQVTLSCSPISGHRSVSWYQQTPGQGLQFLFEYFSETQRNKGNFPGRFSGRQFSNSRSEMNVSTLELGDSALYLCASSLPTPKSYNEQFFGPGTRLTVL.

V usage is TRBV6-5 and J usage is TRBJ1-6; no reliable D call. Trimming left V 0 bases short and J 8 bases short, with 14 bases between. This CDR3 has 16 residues. CDR1 and CDR2 (germline): MNHEY, SVGAGI. The CDR3 DNA is TGTGCCAGCAGTTACTCGATGGGTTCCCCCTATTCACCCCTCCACTTT. As protein: CASSYSMGSPYSPLHF.

This rearrangement joins TRBV12-3 or TRBV12-4 to TRBJ2-2; perhaps TRBD1 as D (7 bases). This CDR3 has 16 amino acids. The V gene lost 8 bases and the J gene lost 4 bases, with 20 bases spanning the gap. CDR3 nucleotides: TGTGCCAGCTTACCCAGGGGGGAAGCCGTCACCGGGGAGCTGTTTTTT. Protein: CASLPRGEAVTGELFF.

The V gene is TRBV5-1, the J gene TRBJ2-7; D may be TRBD1 or TRBD2 (5 bases each). CDR3 length: 13 residues. The V end was cut by 3 bases, the J end by 2 bases, with 9 bases between. Germline V gene sequence: CDR1 SGHRS, CDR2 YFSETQ. DNA of the CDR3: TGCGCCAGCAGCTACCGGGACCCCTACGAGCAGTACTTC. This gives the protein CASSYRDPYEQYF.

This chain connects TRBV6-5 to TRBJ1-2; 11 bases fit TRBD1. CDR1 is MNHEY and CDR2 is SVGAGI in the germline V gene. The J segment lost 4 bases and the V segment lost 6 bases, leaving 7 bases of the junction unmatched. The CDR3 runs to 15 residues. The CDR3 nucleotides read TGTGCCAGCAGATTGGGGACAGGGGGGAGCTATGGCTACACCTTC. Translating gives CASRLGTGGSYGYTF.

This sequence joins TRBV6-6 and TRBJ1-2; no clear D gene. The CDR3 has 15 amino acids. V was pared by 6 bases and J by 2 bases, with 16 bases between. Germline V gene lookup returns CDR1 MNHNY and CDR2 SVGAGI (reference sequence). The DNA of the CDR3 is TGTGCCAGCAGCTCAACCGGGATGGGGAACTATGGCTACACCTTC. Translating gives CASSSTGMGNYGYTF.

This chain joins TRBV10-2 and TRBJ1-2; D gene ambiguous. The CDR3 is 14 residues long. V dropped 0 bases and J dropped 2 bases, with 7 bases sitting between them. CDR1 is WSHSY and CDR2 is SAAADI in the germline V gene. CDR3 bases: TGCGCCAGCAGTGAGTCGCTTGACAACTATGGCTACACCTTC. Protein sequence: CASSESLDNYGYTF.

This rearrangement joins TRBV7-9 to TRBJ1-2; the match to TRBD1 covers 10 bases. This CDR3 spans 14 amino acids. Germline V gene data show CDR1 as SEHNR and CDR2 as FQNEAQ (reference sequence). The V segment lost 5 bases and the J segment 5 bases; nucleotides outside the gene matches: 5. The CDR3: CASSRDRGWYGYTF. Here the CDR3 DNA reads TGTGCCAGCAGCCGGGACAGGGGATGGTATGGCTACACCTTC.

The chain links TRBV27 to TRBJ2-3; TRBD2 is a possible D gene (6 bases). The germline V gene encodes CDR1 MNHEY and CDR2 SMNVEV (reference sequence). Trimming cost V 6 bases and J 1 base, with 14 bases left between them. There are 15 residues in the CDR3. Here the CDR3 DNA reads TGTGCCAGCAGAGATGGGAGGAGCGGCACAGATACGCAGTATTTT. Translation: CASRDGRSGTDTQYF.

The chain combines TRBV6-5 with TRBJ2-5, with a tentative D call TRBD2 (6 bases). This CDR3 spans 15 amino acids. Trimming removed 2 bases at V and 2 bases at J, with 12 bases between. The germline gives CDR1 MNHEY, CDR2 SVGAGI. The CDR3 sequence: CASSYVLAGQETQYF. The DNA of the CDR3 is TGTGCCAGCAGTTACGTACTGGCGGGGCAAGAGACCCAGTACTTC.

The count of this clonotype is one. The chain combines TRBV15 with TRBJ1-1; no clear D gene. Germline V gives CDR1 LNHNV, CDR2 YYDKDF (reference sequence). The CDR3 is made up of 15 amino acids. V gave up 0 bases and J gave up 7 bases, with 15 bases separating them. As DNA, the CDR3 is TGTGCCACCAGCAGAGAGCGTTCCGGGAGCCTTGAAGCTTTCTTT. It translates to CATSRERSGSLEAFF.

This clonotype was detected a few times. The genes are TRBV29-1 and TRBJ2-3; 9 bases are a match to TRBD2. CDR1 and CDR2 (germline): SQVTM, ANQGSEA. This CDR3 has 14 amino acids. The V gene end was trimmed by 4 bases and the J gene end by 6 bases; junction bases not matched to a gene: 8. The CDR3 coding sequence is TGCAGCGTTGTTCGAGCGGGAGGCCCGGATACGCAGTATTTT. Protein product: CSVVRAGGPDTQYF.

CDR3 in amino acids: CASSIDHSGGSYNEQFF. The CDR3 nucleotides read TGTGCCAGTAGTATAGATCACAGCGGGGGCTCCTACAATGAGCAGTTCTTC. The chain uses TRBV19 and TRBJ2-1; 8 nucleotides line up with TRBD2. The germline V gene encodes CDR1 LNHDA and CDR2 SQIVND (reference sequence). CDR3 size: 17 residues. Trimming took 0 bases from V and 0 from J; bases not matched to a gene: 4.

This clonotype was detected a few times. The CDR3 region is CASSARQGSYNEQFF. The CDR3 nucleotides read TGTGCCAGCAGCGCCCGACAGGGCTCCTACAATGAGCAGTTCTTC. The rearrangement links TRBV9 to TRBJ2-1; 7 bases are a match to TRBD1. This CDR3 has 15 amino acids. The V gene's germline CDR1 is SGDLS and CDR2 YYNGEE. J was trimmed by 0 bases and V by 3 bases; bases with no gene match: 3. Full variable domain (remainder filled in from reference TRBV9 and TRBJ2-1): DSGVTQTPKHLITATGQRVTLRCSPRSGDLSVYWYQQSLDQGLQFLIQYYNGEERAKGNILERFSAQQFPDLHSELNLSSLELGDSALYFCASSARQGSYNEQFFGPGTRLTVL.